This T cell receptor (beta chain) was sequenced during a study of T cell clonality in common variable immunodeficiency. Donors gave 5 to 8 ml heparinized peripheral whole blood. Points from the study as a whole: Reportedly, TCR beta sequences from common variable immunodeficiency showed fewer deletions and N-nucleotide insertions. Authors noted CVID clonality's cause needs subpopulation repertoire sequencing. Shared TCRbeta clones were fewer between CVID subjects than controls.

The protocol was immunoSEQ multiplex PCR, while the TCRdb copy is restricted to in-frame clones and leaves out a portion. Singletons are absent from the sample, which has about 37,000 clones. Unmatched junction bases numbered 13, after V lost 8 bases and J lost 6 bases. Germline V gene data show CDR1 as MDHEN and CDR2 as SYDVKM. The CDR3 runs 17 residues. This clone was found many times. The antigen remains undetermined. The read gets to within 3 residues of the CDR3 end, and the germline J gene fills in the rest. The gene calls are TRBV28 and TRBJ2-5; the match to TRBD2 covers 15 bases. The TCR comes from a person aged 18 to 70 in good health. The sample comprised peripheral blood mononuclear cells. This CDR3 reads CASPRKTGTSGRQTQYF. Incomplete CDR3 DNA: TGTGCCAGCCCGAGAAAGACCGGGACTAGCGGGAGGCAGACC. Together with reference TRBV28 and TRBJ2-5, the CDR3 gives the full variable domain: DVKVTQSSRYLVKRTGEKVFLECVQDMDHENMFWYRQDPGLGLRLIYFSYDVKMKEKGDIPEGYSVSREKKERFSLILESASTNQTSMYLCASPRKTGTSGRQTQYFGPGTRLLVL.